Each of the 12 T cell receptor beta chains below was sequenced from the same sample in a study of CD8+CD57+ T cells in acquired aplastic anemia. The study profiled TCR beta VDJ and CDR3 using genomic DNA as template. TCRdb re-called the reads through MiXCR, storing one row per CDR3 protein. The sample carries around 180,000 distinct CDR3 sequences, roughly 64% recorded once. The sequenced sample was sorted CD4+, CD8+, or CD8+CD57+ T cells (not recorded which) from PBMCs. These receptors came from a human donor with severe aplastic anemia or a healthy control (not recorded which).

The V call is TRBV6-1, the J call TRBJ2-5; 7 bases line up with TRBD1. The CDR3 loop spans 17 amino acids. J lost 2 bases, V lost 10 bases, and 19 bases had no gene match. Germline V gene data show CDR1 as MNHNS and CDR2 as SASEGT. CDR3 in amino acids: CAILDRVRLISQETQYF. The CDR3 DNA sequence: TGTGCCATCCTAGACAGGGTTCGCCTGATCTCACAAGAGACCCAGTACTTC.

The rearrangement uses TRBV7-9 and TRBJ1-1; TRBD1 matches 8 bases. V dropped 5 bases and J dropped 3; count of bases not matched to a gene: 5. The germline V gene encodes CDR1 SEHNR and CDR2 FQNEAQ (reference sequence). The CDR3 spans 14 residues. The CDR3 spells CASSRTGPHTEAFF. DNA for the CDR3: TGTGCCAGCAGCCGGACAGGGCCTCACACTGAAGCTTTCTTT. The full variable domain, with the rest looked up from reference TRBV7-9 and TRBJ1-1, is DTGVSQNPRHKITKRGQNVTFRCDPISEHNRLYWYRQTLGQGPEFLTYFQNEAQLEKSRLLSDRFSAERPKGSFSTLEIQRTEQGDSAMYLCASSRTGPHTEAFFGQGTRLTVV.

This rearrangement joins TRBV10-3 to TRBJ2-1, with 9 bases lining up with TRBD1. J gave up 4 bases and V 1 base, and 5 bases lay outside the gene matches. CDR1 is ENHRY and CDR2 is SYGVKD in the germline V gene. The CDR3 consists of 16 residues. The CDR3 sequence is CAISEWTGAEYNEQFF. As DNA, the CDR3 is TGTGCCATCAGTGAGTGGACAGGGGCTGAGTACAATGAGCAGTTCTTC.

CDR3 region: CAISDGGGYTF. The CDR3 bases are TGTGCCATCAGTGATGGAGGTGGCTACACCTTC. The chain links TRBV10-3 to TRBJ1-2; D is ambiguous. Trimming stripped 3 bases from V and 7 bases from J, with 6 bases between. Per germline, CDR1 ENHRY and CDR2 SYGVKD. The CDR3 loop spans 11 amino acids.

The rearrangement uses TRBV9 and TRBJ2-7; 7 bases align to TRBD2. The J call is uncertain, as TRBJ2-1 better fits the DNA end. The CDR3 is 14 residues long. CDR1 SGDLS and CDR2 YYNGEE come from the germline V gene. As DNA, the CDR3 is TGTGCCAGCAGCCCGAGCCAGGCGGGAGCTGAGCAGTTCTTC. It is translated as CASSPSQAGAEQFF.

A word on this clonotype: One end of the junction is discordant with germline, which a read error may explain. The rearrangement joins TRBV7-7 to TRBJ1-1; D ambiguous. Germline V lookup: CDR1 SSHAT, CDR2 FNYEAQ (reference sequence). The CDR3 runs to 13 residues. CDR3 sequence (DNA): TGTGCTAGCAGCTTGGACCTGGGCACTGAAGCTTTCTTT. Protein sequence: CASSLDLGTEAFF. Full variable domain (remainder filled in from reference TRBV7-7 and TRBJ1-1): GAGVSQSPRYKVTKRGQDVTLRCDPISSHATLYWYQQALGQGPEFLTYFNYEAQPDKSGLPSDRFSAERPEGSISTLTIQRTEQRDSAMYRCASSLDLGTEAFFGQGTRLTVV.

This chain joins TRBV6-6 and TRBJ2-7; 8 bases agree with TRBD2. The CDR3 has 13 amino acids. Germline loops: CDR1 MNHNY, CDR2 SVGAGI (reference sequence). Trimming at V came to 8 bases and at J to 6 bases, leaving 9 bases not matched to a gene. CDR3 in DNA: TGTGCCAGCTCCCCCGGGGGGGCAGTCGAGCAGTACTTC. Its protein is CASSPGGAVEQYF.

A remark on this clonotype: One end of the junction varies from germline; a read error may be responsible. The rearrangement uses TRBV29-1 and TRBJ1-2, with 8 bases aligning to TRBD1. There are 14 residues in the CDR3. Looked up from germline, CDR1 is SQVTM and CDR2 is ANQGSEA. CDR3 nucleotides: TGCAGCGTTGAAGATCGGGGACAGGCTATGGCTCTCTCCTTC. This encodes CSVEDRGQAMALSF. Based on the CDR3 plus reference TRBV29-1 and TRBJ1-2, the full variable domain is SAVISQKPSRDICQRGTSLTIQCQVDSQVTMMFWYRQQPGQSLTLIATANQGSEATYESGFVIDKFPISRPNLTFSTLTVSNMSPEDSSIYLCSVEDRGQAMALSFGSGTRLTVV.

This clonotype was seen more than once but under ten times. The chain couples TRBV6-5 to TRBJ2-2, with 11 bases matching TRBD1. The CDR3 consists of 15 residues. Germline loops: CDR1 MNHEY, CDR2 SVGAGI. With V trimmed by 5 bases and J by 4 bases, 3 bases remained unmatched. The CDR3 region is CASSPGTGGTGELFF. The CDR3 nucleotides read TGTGCCAGCAGTCCCGGGACAGGGGGCACCGGGGAGCTGTTTTTT.

This sequence joins TRBV27 and TRBJ2-7; D perhaps matches TRBD2 (5 bases). This CDR3 has 13 residues. Trimming removed 6 bases from V and 5 bases from J, with 14 bases in between. The germline V gene encodes CDR1 MNHEY and CDR2 SMNVEV (reference sequence). The CDR3 is CASSPALRDEQYF. The CDR3 DNA reads TGTGCCAGCAGCCCCGCCCTGAGGGACGAGCAGTACTTC.

Many counts were recorded for this clonotype. This chain connects TRBV27 to TRBJ2-7, with 7 bases identical to TRBD2. V lost 6 bases and J lost 6; bases outside the gene matches: 14. The CDR3 runs 15 residues. Germline V CDR1 and CDR2: MNHEY, SMNVEV (reference sequence). The CDR3 DNA reads TGTGCCAGCAGCCCCTGGGGAGGGGACGGCCTCGAGCAGTACTTC. Translated, it gives CASSPWGGDGLEQYF.

There are many counts of this clonotype. The J gene is TRBJ1-2, the V gene TRBV9; tentatively, D is TRBD1 (6 bases). The V and J ends lost 3 bases and 8 bases respectively, with 20 bases between them. Germline values: CDR1 SGDLS, CDR2 YYNGEE. There are 15 residues in the CDR3. The CDR3 bases are TGTGCCAGCAGCGCTAGTTGGGCAGGGGTGATAGGCTACACCTTC. It specifies CASSASWAGVIGYTF.